These T cell receptor beta chains were read from a single sample in a study of T cell repertoires in cytomegalovirus infection. TCRdb called the reads again in MiXCR, with one record for every CDR3 protein. In the table there are roughly 500,000 distinct CDR3 sequences, 33% of which are singletons. These TCRs' antigens remain unknown. The sequenced sample was cultured PBMCs, obtained from culture after CMV antigen stimulation. The receptors shown here come from a human donor in good health (CMV status not recorded). Some clones in this sample may be carry-over from other donors' samples. CDR3s include the opening cysteine and the closing phenylalanine or tryptophan. The order of the fields is J gene, clone size, D gene, V gene, CDR3 protein, CDR3 DNA. D genes are given only for firm matches. Clone size is stated in some rows and not others, as once, few, many or a class when expanded.

TRBJ2-7	.	TRBD1	TRBV27	CASSLEGQGWAYEQYF	TGTGCCAGCAGTTTAGAGGGACAGGGGTGGGCCTACGAGCAGTACTTC
TRBJ2-3	.	.	TRBV7-6	CASSLRQEYRTDTQYF	TGTGCCAGCAGCTTACGACAGGAGTATCGCACAGATACGCAGTATTTT
TRBJ2-2	.	TRBD1	TRBV18	CASSLKRDRNTGELFF	TGTGCCAGCTCACTTAAGAGGGACAGGAACACCGGGGAGCTGTTTTTT
TRBJ2-7	few	.	TRBV27	CASSLSTVTYEQYF	TGTGCCAGCAGTTTGAGTACGGTTACCTACGAGCAGTACTTC
TRBJ2-7	many	TRBD2	TRBV7-2	CASSGSGTSSSYEQYF	TGTGCCAGCAGCGGATCCGGGACTAGCTCCTCCTACGAGCAGTACTTC
TRBJ1-1	.	TRBD1	TRBV4-2	CASSEGPWGQEQSMNTEAFF	TGTGCCAGCAGCGAGGGACCGTGGGGACAGGAACAAAGTATGAACACTGAAGCTTTCTTT
TRBJ1-2	many	TRBD1	TRBV7-9	CASSSSGTVYLWGYTF	TGTGCCAGCAGCTCCTCCGGGACAGTCTATCTCTGGGGCTACACCTTC
TRBJ2-7	few	TRBD1	TRBV11-3	CASSAYSGGRRF	TGTGCCAGCAGCGCGTACTCAGGGGGCCGGAGATTC
TRBJ2-1	.	TRBD1	TRBV20-1	CSARRAGGDNEQFF	TGCAGTGCGAGGAGGGCAGGGGGCGACAATGAGCAGTTCTTC
TRBJ2-7	few	TRBD2	TRBV7-6	CASSKLPPGLAREYEQYF	TGTGCCAGCAGCAAACTCCCTCCGGGACTAGCGAGAGAATACGAGCAGTACTTC
TRBJ2-1	.	TRBD2	TRBV6-6	CASSYSGTSVISSYNEQFF	TGTGCCAGCAGTTATTCCGGGACTAGCGTCATAAGCTCCTACAATGAGCAGTTCTTC
TRBJ2-1	few	.	TRBV11-1	CASSLYRDYNEQFF	TGTGCCAGCAGCCTCTATCGGGACTACAATGAGCAGTTCTTC
TRBJ1-2	few	.	TRBV19	CASSSDTLANYGYTF	TGTGCCAGTAGTAGCGACACATTAGCTAACTATGGCTACACCTTC
TRBJ2-5	many	.	TRBV7-2	CASSFGAETQYF	TGTGCCAGCAGCTTCGGGGCGGAGACCCAGTACTTC
TRBJ2-3	few	.	TRBV29-1	CSVEALAADTQYF	TGCAGCGTTGAAGCTCTCGCGGCGGATACGCAGTATTTT
TRBJ1-2	.	.	TRBV19	CASSLLKQGSGDGYTF	TGTGCCAGTAGTTTACTGAAACAGGGAAGTGGCGATGGCTACACCTTC
TRBJ2-1	.	.	TRBV2	CASSEGGLSYEQFF	TGTGCCAGCAGTGAAGGGGGACTGTCGTATGAGCAGTTCTTC
TRBJ2-5	.	.	TRBV7-8	CASGAALGNQETQYF	TGTGCCAGCGGGGCTGCTTTGGGCAACCAAGAGACCCAGTACTTC
TRBJ2-1	.	.	TRBV24-1	CATSGFGPYNEQFF	TGTGCCACCAGTGGTTTTGGGCCCTACAATGAGCAGTTCTTC
TRBJ2-3	many	.	TRBV7-8	CASSFSPTGTSTDTQYF	TGTGCCAGCAGCTTCTCCCCAACAGGAACTAGCACAGATACGCAGTATTTT
TRBJ2-2	.	.	TRBV25-1	CASSPRAGELFF	TGTGCCAGCAGTCCTAGGGCCGGGGAGCTGTTTTTT
TRBJ1-3	.	.	TRBV12-3/TRBV12-4	CASSSGLLAAGNTIYF	TGTGCCAGCAGTTCGGGCCTCTTAGCGGCTGGAAACACCATATATTTT
TRBJ2-1	few	.	TRBV7-2	CASSPQEGTQFF	TGTGCCAGCAGCCCGCAAGAGGGGACGCAGTTCTTC
TRBJ2-5	.	.	TRBV18	CASSPRGKTQYF	TGTGCCAGCTCACCACGGGGAAAGACCCAGTACTTC